The present entry profiles one T cell receptor beta chain with its context. Its antigen is unidentified. This entry is derived from a study of cytomegalovirus exposure and HLA in healthy donors. Study-wide points: For cytomegalovirus status, the classifier reportedly gave diagnoses with high specificity and sensitivity. In all likelihood, a cluster of highly shared sequence variants was a sequencing artifact.

Researchers ran the PCR with 60 Vbeta and 13 Jbeta primers. Profiling relied on immunoSEQ multiplex PCR, and the TCRdb table lists in-frame clones only, not all of them. The sample contains about 170,000 clones, roughly two thirds of which appear only once. Specimen: PBMCs. The clonotype was recovered from a woman in her late teens or twenties in good health and CMV-seropositive.

CDR3 loop: CASSSRPTVGETQYF. DNA for the CDR3: TGTGCCAGCAGTAGTAGACCGACAGTTGGGGAGACCCAGTACTTC. The chain joins TRBV6-1 to TRBJ2-5; possible D gene TRBD1, 5 bases. The V end was cut by 5 bases, the J end by 5 bases, with 18 bases between. The germline CDR1 and CDR2 sequences are MNHNS and SASEGT. The CDR3 is 15 residues long.